The 5 T cell receptor beta chains given below trace back to one sample, sequenced in a study of T cell repertoires in cytomegalovirus infection. For these receptors, no antigen is known. TCRdb passed the reads through MiXCR, listing each CDR3 protein once. The data show approximately 500,000 distinct CDR3 sequences, with roughly a third seen just once and about a sixth held by the top ten. This specimen consisted of cultured PBMCs, obtained from culture after CMV antigen stimulation. These TCRs come from a human donor in good health (CMV status not recorded). Some clones in this sample may be carry-over from other donors' samples.

This sequence joins TRBV28 and TRBJ2-7, with D unclear. V was cut by 3 bases and J by 0 bases, with 27 bases left in between. Germline lookup yields CDR1 MDHEN and CDR2 SYDVKM. The length of the CDR3 is 20 residues. The CDR3, as DNA: TGTGCCAGCAGTTTGTACATGGGGTCGCTCGGGCAGGCCTTCTCCTACGAGCAGTACTTC. Translating gives CASSLYMGSLGQAFSYEQYF.

This clonotype was seen more than once but under ten times. The chain uses TRBV7-8 and TRBJ2-7; D perhaps matches TRBD2 (5 bases). Germline values: CDR1 SGHVS, CDR2 FQNEAQ. The V end was cut by 5 bases, the J end by 5 bases, with 16 bases between. The CDR3 is 14 residues long. The CDR3 coding sequence is TGTGCCAGCAGCGCGGGTCCTTCTCTTCACGAGCAGTACTTC. This gives the protein CASSAGPSLHEQYF. Full variable domain (outside the CDR3, taken from reference TRBV7-8 and TRBJ2-7): GAGVSQSPRYKVAKRGQDVALRCDPISGHVSLFWYQQALGQGPEFLTYFQNEAQLDKSGLPSDRFFAERPEGSVSTLKIQRTQQEDSAVYLCASSAGPSLHEQYFGPGTRLTVT.

V is TRBV12-3 or TRBV12-4 and J is TRBJ1-1; D is ambiguous. The CDR3 is 13 amino acids. The V gene lost 10 bases and the J gene lost 0 bases, with 12 bases spanning the gap. DNA of the CDR3: TGTGCCACCCTCCGGCCGATGAACACTGAAGCTTTCTTT. Its translation is CATLRPMNTEAFF.

The chain couples TRBV6-1 to TRBJ2-5; a possible D gene is TRBD1 (6 bases). This CDR3 contains 17 residues. Trimming shortened V by 6 bases and J by 7 bases, and 27 bases separated the two germline ends. CDR1 and CDR2 (germline): MNHNS, SASEGT. This CDR3 reads CASSPGTTKTLTGTQYF. DNA of the CDR3: TGTGCCAGCAGCCCCGGGACAACGAAGACATTAACGGGGACCCAGTACTTC.

This chain connects TRBV28 to TRBJ2-7, with no clear D. The CDR3 is 12 residues long. V was trimmed by 1 base and J by 0 bases, leaving 1 base between them. Germline CDR1 MDHEN, CDR2 SYDVKM. CDR3 amino acids: CASSLFSYEQYF. CDR3 nucleotide sequence: TGTGCCAGCAGTTTATTCTCCTACGAGCAGTACTTC.